This T cell receptor (beta chain) was sequenced in a study of T cells in Graves' hyperthyroidism and ophthalmopathy. The TCR beta CDR3 regions underwent amplification using RNA transcripts as the source. TCR CDR3 underwent first-round RT-PCR with the HTBI primer set. TCRdb reprocessed the multiplex PCR reads with MiXCR, giving one entry per CDR3 protein. Here the sample spans about 480,000 distinct CDR3 sequences, approximately 23% being singletons. Trimming left V 2 bases short and J 11 bases short, with 15 bases between. This CDR3 spans 13 amino acids. A note on this clonotype: The antigen is not known.

Uncontrolled infections, other autoimmune diseases, pregnancy or lactation led to exclusion of patients. Clinical symptoms, serum thyroxine, TRAb, thyroid ultrasound and orbital computed tomography established diagnosis. Study-wide points: Stable hyperthyroidism was separated from ophthalmopathy by a model based on 13 V-J features. Blood also contained most expanded thyroid clonotypes above 0.001.

The chain recombines TRBV12-3 or TRBV12-4 with TRBJ1-1; no clear D. The specimen sequenced was blood. The source is a woman aged 65 to 85 with Graves' ophthalmopathy. The CDR3 is CASSLFDSLRAFF. The DNA for the CDR3 is TGTGCCAGCAGTTTATTCGACTCATTGAGGGCTTTCTTT.